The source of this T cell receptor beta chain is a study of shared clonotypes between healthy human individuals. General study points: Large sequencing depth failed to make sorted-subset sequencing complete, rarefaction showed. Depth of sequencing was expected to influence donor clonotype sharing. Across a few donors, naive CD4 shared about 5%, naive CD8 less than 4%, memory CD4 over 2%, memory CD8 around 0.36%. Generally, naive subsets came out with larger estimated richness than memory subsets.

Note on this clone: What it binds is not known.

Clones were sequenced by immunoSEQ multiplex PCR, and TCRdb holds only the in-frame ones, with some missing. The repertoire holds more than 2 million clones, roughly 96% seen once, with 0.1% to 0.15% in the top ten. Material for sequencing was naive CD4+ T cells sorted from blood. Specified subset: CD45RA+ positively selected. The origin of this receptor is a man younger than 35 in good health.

The CDR3 loop reads CASSPGSGVQGPRSYTF. In DNA form, the CDR3 reads TGCGCCAGCAGCCCTGGTTCCGGGGTACAGGGCCCTCGAAGCTACACCTTC. The chain is built from TRBV4-3 and TRBJ1-2; perhaps TRBD1 as D (6 bases). Germline V gene sequence: CDR1 LGHNA, CDR2 YSLEER. Between the trimmed V and J ends, which lost 4 bases and 9 bases, there was a span of 27 bases. There are 17 residues in the CDR3.